The 32 T cell receptor beta chains reported below all come from one sample, sequenced in a study of cytomegalovirus exposure and HLA in healthy donors. The study ran its PCR with 60 Vbeta and 13 Jbeta primers. Sequenced by immunoSEQ multiplex PCR; TCRdb stores in-frame clones only, minus some. The sample holds roughly 180,000 clones, roughly 78% seen once. Sequenced sample: PBMCs. All receptors come from a woman aged 25 to 45 in good health and CMV-seronegative.

The V and J genes are TRBV5-1 and TRBJ2-7, with 12 positions matching TRBD1. CDR3 length: 17 amino acids. Germline V gene data show CDR1 as SGHRS and CDR2 as YFSETQ. After removal of 4 bases from V and 9 bases from J, the junction contained 17 bases not matched to a gene. The CDR3 DNA reads as TGCGCCAGCAGCGACCGGGACAGGGGGCGTTTTGGTAAAGTGCAGTACTTC. Translating gives CASSDRDRGRFGKVQYF. The full variable domain, rest sourced from reference TRBV5-1 and TRBJ2-7, is KAGVTQTPRYLIKTRGQQVTLSCSPISGHRSVSWYQQTPGQGLQFLFEYFSETQRNKGNFPGRFSGRQFSNSRSEMNVSTLELGDSALYLCASSDRDRGRFGKVQYFGPGTRLTVT.

This clone has a handful of counts. The gene calls are TRBV7-9 and TRBJ2-7; 8 bases agree with TRBD2. This CDR3 is 12 amino acids long. Germline V gene sequence: CDR1 SEHNR, CDR2 FQNEAQ (reference sequence). This CDR3 is CSTAGGPYEQYF. The CDR3 region has the DNA TGTTCCACGGCGGGGGGCCCTTACGAGCAGTACTTC.

This clone was found a few times. At one boundary the junction diverges from the germline segment, which might be a read error. The chain is built from TRBV4-3 and TRBJ1-1; D is perhaps TRBD1 (5 bases). Germline values: CDR1 LGHNA, CDR2 YSLEER. This CDR3 region has 12 residues. CDR3 nucleotide sequence: TGCGCCAGCAGACAAGATGACAGAGAAGCTTTCTTT. Translating gives CASRQDDREAFF.

V is TRBV2 and J is TRBJ2-1, with D perhaps matching TRBD1 (5 bases). The CDR3 length is 16 residues. V lost 4 bases, J lost 0 bases, and 13 bases lay in between. Germline CDR1 SNHLY, CDR2 FYNNEI. The chain's CDR3 is CASSGSTGSSYNEQFF. CDR3 bases: TGTGCCAGCAGTGGTAGTACAGGAAGCTCCTACAATGAGCAGTTCTTC.

The chain combines TRBV2 with TRBJ2-5, with TRBD1 matching 10 bases. This CDR3 contains 13 residues. Germline V gene data show CDR1 as SNHLY and CDR2 as FYNNEI. Unmatched junction bases numbered 5, after V lost 8 bases and J lost 5 bases. CDR3 in amino acids: CASFGDRGETQYF. CDR3 bases: TGTGCCAGCTTCGGGGACAGGGGCGAGACCCAGTACTTC.

On this clone: In the same sample, other DNA sequences code for this CDR3. CDR3 in DNA: TGTGCCAGCAGTCCGGGACAGGGGTATCAGCCCCAGCATTTT. Translation: CASSPGQGYQPQHF. The V call is TRBV28, the J call TRBJ1-5; 10 bases are a match to TRBD1. V trimming: 5 bases; J trimming: 5 bases; junction bases outside the gene matches: 3. The CDR3 sequence is 14 residues long. Germline CDR1 MDHEN, CDR2 SYDVKM.

This clone has just one count. The gene calls are TRBV2 and TRBJ2-1; 10 positions agree with TRBD2. V dropped 7 bases and J dropped 7; count of bases not matched to a gene: 7. This CDR3 comprises 14 residues. Looked up from germline, CDR1 is SNHLY and CDR2 is FYNNEI. The CDR3 region has the DNA TGTGCCAGCACCCTAGCGGGGGCAGGGAATGAGCAGTTCTTC. Translating it yields CASTLAGAGNEQFF. The whole variable domain, filled in from reference TRBV2 and TRBJ2-1, reads EPEVTQTPSHQVTQMGQEVILRCVPISNHLYFYWYRQILGQKVEFLVSFYNNEISEKSEIFDDQFSVERPDGSNFTLKIRSTKLEDSAMYFCASTLAGAGNEQFFGPGTRLTVL.

This clone has just a few counts. This sequence joins TRBV25-1 and TRBJ2-7, with 8 bases fitting TRBD1. The CDR3 has 17 amino acids. Germline values: CDR1 MGHDK, CDR2 SYGVNS. V lost 3 bases, J lost 1 base, and 11 bases stayed unmatched. The CDR3 loop reads CASSEGRGQERSYEQYF. The CDR3 nucleotides are TGTGCCAGCAGTGAGGGAAGGGGACAGGAGCGGTCCTACGAGCAGTACTTC.

V gene TRBV30 combines with J gene TRBJ2-3, with D possibly being TRBD2 (6 bases). Trimming left V 0 bases short and J 0 bases short, with 10 bases between. This CDR3 has 15 amino acids. CDR1 and CDR2 from the germline V gene are GTSNPN and SVGIG (reference sequence). CDR3 sequence reads: CAWSVGGFSTDTQYF. As DNA, the CDR3 is TGTGCCTGGAGTGTCGGGGGATTTAGCACAGATACGCAGTATTTT.

The rearrangement links TRBV19 to TRBJ1-1; a possible D gene is TRBD1 (5 bases). The germline gives CDR1 LNHDA, CDR2 SQIVND (reference sequence). V lost 4 bases and J 1 base, leaving 19 bases between the germline ends. The CDR3 loop spans 17 amino acids. This CDR3 reads CASSKLRGSTSNTEAFF. As DNA, the CDR3 is TGTGCCAGTAGTAAGCTAAGGGGAAGCACTTCGAACACTGAAGCTTTCTTT. Filled out from reference TRBV19 and TRBJ1-1, the complete variable domain reads DGGITQSPKYLFRKEGQNVTLSCEQNLNHDAMYWYRQDPGQGLRLIYYSQIVNDFQKGDIAEGYSVSREKKESFPLTVTSAQKNPTAFYLCASSKLRGSTSNTEAFFGQGTRLTVV.

This clone was picked up a small number of times. The genes are TRBV6-6 and TRBJ1-5; 7 bases match TRBD1. J was trimmed by 0 bases and V by 2 bases; bases with no gene match: 4. Per germline, CDR1 MNHNY and CDR2 SVGAGI (reference sequence). The CDR3 has 16 residues. This CDR3 is CASSYLGQNSNQPQHF. In DNA form, the CDR3 reads TGTGCCAGCAGTTACCTGGGACAGAATAGCAATCAGCCCCAGCATTTT.

V usage is TRBV14 and J usage is TRBJ1-3; no reliable D call. The germline V gene has CDR1 SGHDN and CDR2 FVKESK. The CDR3 extends over 17 amino acids. The V and J ends lost 5 bases and 0 bases respectively, with 17 bases between them. CDR3 protein: CASSTRFGRDSGNTIYF. CDR3 nucleotides: TGTGCCAGCAGCACTCGGTTTGGACGGGACTCTGGAAACACCATATATTTT.

This rearrangement joins TRBV6-5 to TRBJ1-5; D unclear. Trimming cost V 7 bases and J 3 bases, with 10 bases left between them. This CDR3 spans 13 amino acids. CDR1 is MNHEY and CDR2 is SVGAGI in the germline V gene. CDR3 nucleotides: TGTGCCAGCATGTCGGGGAACAATCAGCCCCAGCATTTT. It encodes CASMSGNNQPQHF.

The gene calls are TRBV6-1 and TRBJ1-6; 8 nucleotides align to TRBD1. The CDR3 has 15 amino acids. Germline V gene data show CDR1 as MNHNS and CDR2 as SASEGT. V dropped 0 bases and J dropped 6; count of bases not matched to a gene: 1. As DNA, the CDR3 is TGTGCCAGCAGTGAAGCACAGGGGGTTAATTCACCCCTCCACTTT. Translation: CASSEAQGVNSPLHF.

The chain employs TRBV7-8 and TRBJ2-5, with a weak D call TRBD2 (6 bases). Germline V CDR1 and CDR2: SGHVS, FQNEAQ. The CDR3 totals 15 residues. V was trimmed by 8 bases and J by 2 bases, leaving 18 bases between them. This CDR3 reads CASVQGWRGQETQYF. CDR3 bases: TGTGCCAGCGTACAAGGCTGGCGGGGACAAGAGACCCAGTACTTC.

The chain links TRBV21-1 to TRBJ2-5; the DNA was not used to check the table's D call, TRBD2. TRBV21-1 counts as a pseudogene. The CDR3 length is 18 residues. CDR3 amino acids: CASSKELRGGRNQETQYF. CDR3 DNA: TGTGCCAGCAGCAAAGAACTTCGGGGGGGTCGAAACCAAGAGACCCAGTACTTC.

The V and J genes are TRBV6-4 and TRBJ2-7; tentative D call: TRBD1 (6 bases). CDR1 and CDR2 from the germline V gene are MRHNA and SNTAGT. V lost 6 bases to trimming and J lost 1 base, with 16 bases between them. The CDR3 runs 15 residues. CDR3 loop: CASRDRGPESYEQYF. The CDR3 bases are TGTGCCAGCAGGGACAGAGGTCCAGAATCCTACGAGCAGTACTTC.

The chain has TRBV7-2 and TRBJ1-2; 9 nucleotides align to TRBD1. Trimming removed 5 bases from V and 2 bases from J; junction bases left unmatched: 3. The CDR3 extends over 14 amino acids. Germline CDR1 is SGHTA and CDR2 is FQGNSA. The CDR3, as DNA: TGTGCCAGCAGCGCCGGGACAGGGAACTATGGCTACACCTTC. Its protein is CASSAGTGNYGYTF.

Here the CDR3 reads CASSSGLSGVNTEAFF. The CDR3, as DNA: TGCGCCAGCAGCTCCGGACTCTCGGGGGTCAACACTGAAGCTTTCTTT. The genes are TRBV5-1 and TRBJ1-1; tentative D call: TRBD1 (5 bases). CDR1 is SGHRS, CDR2 YFSETQ, per germline. Trimming removed 3 bases from V and 2 bases from J, with 17 bases in between. This CDR3 has 16 residues.

The chain has TRBV28 and TRBJ2-7, with 9 bases aligning to TRBD1. The CDR3 is 11 residues long. Per the germline V gene, CDR1 is MDHEN and CDR2 is SYDVKM. The trim removed 11 bases at V and 6 bases at J, leaving 5 bases unmatched. The CDR3 DNA follows: TGTGCCCTCGGACAGGGGCTCGAGCAGTACTTC. As protein: CALGQGLEQYF.

A single count supports this clone. J is TRBJ1-2 and V is TRBV4-2; D not resolved. V was clipped by 0 bases and J by 3 bases, with 11 bases between them. Germline V lookup: CDR1 LGHNA, CDR2 YNFKEQ. This CDR3 is 15 amino acids long. As DNA, the CDR3 is TGTGCCAGCAGCCAAGATATTGGCTCATACTATGGCTACACCTTC. As protein: CASSQDIGSYYGYTF.

The V call is TRBV7-2, the J call TRBJ2-2; 8 positions agree with TRBD2. The CDR3 is 17 residues long. Germline values: CDR1 SGHTA, CDR2 FQGNSA. V lost 7 bases to trimming and J lost 2 bases; unmatched junction nucleotides: 12. CDR3 bases: TGTGCCAGCACCGAACGGGGGGGAATGTTTAACACCGGGGAGCTGTTTTTT. Amino acid sequence: CASTERGGMFNTGELFF. Combining the CDR3 with reference TRBV7-2 and TRBJ2-2 gives the whole variable domain GAGVSQSPSNKVTEKGKDVELRCDPISGHTALYWYRQSLGQGLEFLIYFQGNSAPDKSGLPSDRFSAERTGGSVSTLTIQRTQQEDSAVYLCASTERGGMFNTGELFFGEGSRLTVL.

The chain couples TRBV27 to TRBJ2-6, with 10 bases aligning to TRBD1. CDR1 is MNHEY, CDR2 SMNVEV, per germline (reference sequence). With V trimmed by 4 bases and J by 10 bases, 13 bases remained unmatched. CDR3 size: 17 residues. The CDR3 DNA reads as TGTGCCAGCAGTTCCTCGTTGGGACAGGGGACGCCGAACGTCCTGACTTTC. It encodes CASSSSLGQGTPNVLTF.

The V call is TRBV2, the J call TRBJ1-1, with D possibly TRBD1 on 6 matching bases. Trimming shortened V by 10 bases and J by 3 bases, and 12 bases separated the two germline ends. The CDR3 is 12 residues long. CDR1 is SNHLY, CDR2 FYNNEI, per germline. This CDR3 reads CATNRDDTEAFF. The CDR3 DNA follows: TGTGCCACAAACAGGGATGACACTGAAGCTTTCTTT.

V usage is TRBV12-5 and J usage is TRBJ2-3; 13 bases agree with TRBD2. The CDR3 has 16 residues. Germline V CDR1 and CDR2: LGHNT, FRNRAP. J gave up 4 bases and V 6 bases, and 7 bases lay outside the gene matches. CDR3 residues: CASGAPTSGGADTQYF. The CDR3 DNA sequence: TGTGCTAGTGGAGCCCCTACTAGCGGGGGGGCAGATACGCAGTATTTT.

This clone has just one count. The chain recombines TRBV6-5 with TRBJ1-1; TRBD1 might be the D (5 bases). V lost 8 bases, J lost 5 bases, and 15 bases lay in between. This CDR3 is 13 amino acids long. Germline V gene data show CDR1 as MNHEY and CDR2 as SVGAGI. The CDR3 protein is CASETGRGTEAFF. As DNA, the CDR3 is TGTGCCAGCGAGACCGGTCGGGGGACTGAAGCTTTCTTT.

V gene TRBV7-6 combines with J gene TRBJ2-5; 12 positions agree with TRBD2. The V gene end was trimmed by 5 bases and the J gene end by 4 bases; junction bases not matched to a gene: 5. The CDR3 runs 15 residues. CDR1 and CDR2 (germline): SGHVS, FNYEAQ. For the CDR3, the DNA is TGTGCCAGCAGCCCCCTAGCGGGGGGGCTAGAGACCCAGTACTTC. It specifies CASSPLAGGLETQYF. Full variable domain (rest looked up from reference TRBV7-6 and TRBJ2-5): GAGVSQSPRYKVTKRGQDVALRCDPISGHVSLYWYRQALGQGPEFLTYFNYEAQQDKSGLPNDRFSAERPEGSISTLTIQRTEQRDSAMYRCASSPLAGGLETQYFGPGTRLLVL.

The chain recombines TRBV9 with TRBJ2-7, with TRBD1 as a possible D gene (5 bases). Germline V gene data show CDR1 as SGDLS and CDR2 as YYNGEE. The V end was cut by 0 bases, the J end by 3 bases, with 10 bases between. The CDR3 sequence is 14 residues long. The chain's CDR3 is CASSVGQQLYEQYF. CDR3 DNA: TGTGCCAGCAGCGTAGGACAGCAACTCTACGAGCAGTACTTC.

This clone was found once. J is TRBJ2-2 and V is TRBV5-1; tentatively, D is TRBD1 (5 bases). CDR1 SGHRS and CDR2 YFSETQ come from the germline V gene. The CDR3 is made up of 13 amino acids. The V gene lost 3 bases and the J gene lost 5 bases, with 8 bases spanning the gap. CDR3 region: CASSSQGTGELFF. In DNA, the CDR3 is TGCGCCAGCAGCTCGCAGGGTACCGGGGAGCTGTTTTTT.

The rearrangement uses TRBV5-1 and TRBJ1-1; no definite D call. The germline V and J ends were trimmed by 4 bases and 4 bases, with 20 bases remaining between them. The germline V gene encodes CDR1 SGHRS and CDR2 YFSETQ. CDR3 length equals 16 residues. The CDR3 protein is CASSRSGGGGVTEAFF. For the CDR3, the DNA is TGCGCCAGCAGCCGATCCGGCGGAGGCGGGGTCACTGAAGCTTTCTTT.

The chain carries TRBV10-3 and TRBJ2-7, with 8 positions matching TRBD1. This CDR3 region has 15 residues. V was clipped by 4 bases and J by 5 bases; unmatched bases: 10. Germline-derived CDR1 and CDR2 are ENHRY and SYGVKD. The CDR3 sequence: CAISVDRGRFDEQYF. In DNA form, the CDR3 reads TGTGCCATCAGTGTTGACAGGGGACGCTTCGACGAGCAGTACTTC.

This clone has just a few counts. The same CDR3 can be traced to other DNA sequences in this sample. The chain employs TRBV6-5 and TRBJ2-7, with D perhaps TRBD1 (5 bases). The V and J ends lost 2 bases and 2 bases respectively, with 10 bases between them. Per the germline V gene, CDR1 is MNHEY and CDR2 is SVGAGI. The CDR3 length is 14 residues. The CDR3 nucleotides are TGTGCCAGCAGTTACACGGACATGACCTACGAGCAGTACTTC. This codes for CASSYTDMTYEQYF.